The T cell receptor (beta chain) described here comes from a study of blood T cell repertoires in COVID-19. Overall study context: Researchers got acute and convalescent COVID-19 samples from the United States, Italy and Spain. T cells, B-cell-depleted T cells, or PBMCs provided the cDNA or gDNA that served as material.

In the study's own analysis: How many nucleated cells were present was estimated from reference gene primer amplification. Sequencing was performed with immunoSEQ multiplex PCR; in TCRdb, only in-frame clones are kept and a portion is missing. V and J calls and clone size follow that table, whereas D and trimming were derived from the DNA. Of around 130,000 clones in the sample, just under 90% were seen once. CDR1 SGHRS and CDR2 YFSETQ come from the germline V gene. V gave up 4 bases and J gave up 7 bases, with 23 bases separating them. The CDR3 consists of 16 residues. The source of this sequence is a woman in her forties or fifties with acute or convalescent COVID-19. The V call is TRBV5-1, the J call TRBJ1-2; tentative D call: TRBD1 (6 bases). Sequencing was performed on peripheral blood. CDR3 bases: TGCGCCAGCAGCCTCGGACAGCATCCAGGTTCGGGTGGCTACACCTTC. Residues: CASSLGQHPGSGGYTF.